This T cell receptor beta chain was identified in a study of post-analysis software for immune sequencing data. Study details: The study covered relapsing-remitting, secondary progressive and progressive-relapsing courses of multiple sclerosis.

TCR beta libraries were prepared from cDNA with unique molecular identifiers. MiXCR, run by TCRdb on the PCR reads, gives a single entry per CDR3 protein. The repertoire holds about 570,000 distinct CDR3 sequences, approximately 34% seen once, with approximately 5.4% in the top ten. Germline CDR1 reads SGHAT; CDR2 reads FQNNGV. The CDR3 is made up of 13 amino acids. Trimming cost V 7 bases and J 9 bases, with 17 bases left between them. Points from the study as a whole: Compared with controls, patients showed significantly lower normalized Chao1 diversity. With TRBV5-6, TRBV5-1 and TRBV20-1 included, about five TRBV segments were more frequent in patients than in controls.

Details on this clonotype: What it recognizes is unknown.

V gene TRBV11-2 combines with J gene TRBJ2-3, with D uncertain. The sequenced sample was blood. The source is a girl under 18 with multiple sclerosis. Written as DNA, the CDR3 is TGTGCCAGCACCCTCCTACTACCGTGGACGCAGTATTTT. This gives the protein CASTLLLPWTQYF.